This T cell receptor beta chain stems from a study of blood T cell repertoires in COVID-19 (dated by TCRdb to 2018 to 2021). A note on the overall study: The collaborator samples originated in the United States, Italy and Spain and spanned the acute and convalescent phases of COVID-19. The material from the prospective study consisted of cDNA or gDNA derived from T cells, B-cell-depleted T cells, or PBMCs. Subjects who had been exposed to COVID-19, were actively infected with it, or had recovered from it provided the deeply sampled blood TCRbeta repertoires that made up the dataset. The repertoires were made available in a free public database intended to serve as a resource for research on the immune response to SARS-CoV-2. Samples came from the ongoing ImmuneRACE study (first 160 participants) plus 1,254 subjects from 6 global collaborators. Nearly every sample came with metadata listing a de-identified subject ID, COVID-19 status, age in years and sex. HLA class I and class II types, where available, came from metadata supplied by the sample provider rather than from assay-based typing. Broad study findings and their caveats: The quantity of clinical and demographic metadata differed by source and by participant and was supplied without curation.

TCRbeta CDR3 regions were amplified from genomic DNA by means of the immunoSEQ Assay, a bias-controlled multiplex PCR. Per the source publication's procedure: Within the assay, amplification of reference gene primers was used to estimate how many nucleated cells each sample contained. Sequence reads were collapsed and filtered to measure the absolute abundance of every unique TCRbeta CDR3 rearrangement. Productive Simpson clonality was computed per sample as the square root of Simpson's diversity index over productive rearrangements. Entries here come from immuneACCESS through TCRdb and include only in-frame sequences with V and J called. Some clones fail to appear in such tables; in the studies checked, an unresolved V gene covers under half of the shortfall, and the cause of the remainder is unknown. V and J calls and clone size follow that table, whereas D and trimming were derived from the DNA. The sample includes some 360,000 clones, with more than 70% observed a single time. The ten top clones hold about 2.3% of the sample.

Trimming takes 6 bases off V and 7 bases off J; junction bases not matched to a gene: 7. According to the germline V gene, CDR1 reads SGHRS and CDR2 reads YFSETQ. The CDR3 sequence holds 13 residues, the cysteine and phenylalanine included. Solely the CDR3 DNA is kept, with 39 bases framed from the first base. At one collaborating source in Seattle, patients were enrolled during active infection and were followed longitudinally through the course of disease. The collaborating institutions used their own protocols to collect whole blood in K2EDTA tubes. For TCRbeta analysis, collaborators shipped samples as frozen whole blood, isolated PBMCs, or DNA extracted from either of those sample types. To note about this clone: The antigen this receptor binds is unknown. No much larger clone exists at a distance of one base, and base qualities are not known.

This sequence originates from a woman in her sixties or seventies with COVID-19, enrolled during active disease. Sequencing used peripheral blood. The V and J segments used are TRBV5-1 and TRBJ2-4; the central 7 bases match TRBD1. The CDR3 region reads CASNAPGQNIQYF. The DNA reads as follows: TGCGCCAGCAACGCCCCGGGACAGAACATTCAGTACTTC.